These 23 T cell receptor beta chains were sequenced from one sample in a study of blood T cell repertoires in COVID-19. The protocol was immunoSEQ multiplex PCR, while the TCRdb copy is restricted to in-frame clones and leaves out a portion. Here the sample spans 200,000 to 250,000 clones, nearly 90% being singletons. Sequenced sample: PBMCs or T cells enriched from blood (not recorded which). All receptors come from a man aged 25-45 years who had recovered from COVID-19.

V is TRBV18 and J is TRBJ2-2; the D gene is possibly TRBD1 (7 bases). Germline V lookup: CDR1 KGHSH, CDR2 LQKENI. The CDR3 runs to 16 residues. V gave up 0 bases and J gave up 5 bases, with 13 bases separating them. The CDR3 spells CASSPPNRGGTGELFF. The CDR3 coding sequence is TGTGCCAGCTCACCACCGAACAGGGGAGGAACCGGGGAGCTGTTTTTT.

The chain couples TRBV7-9 to TRBJ2-7; 9 nucleotides align to TRBD2. Germline loops: CDR1 SEHNR, CDR2 FQNEAQ (reference sequence). With 4 bases clipped from V and 3 bases from J, the junction kept 4 bases outside the gene matches. The CDR3 consists of 14 residues. CDR3 nucleotides: TGTGCCAGCAGCTCGAGCGGGGGGCTCTACGAGCAGTACTTC. The encoded protein is CASSSSGGLYEQYF.

For this clone: Other DNA variants within this sample encode the same CDR3. This chain connects TRBV28 to TRBJ2-7, with 14 bases that match TRBD2. The V and J ends lost 6 bases and 4 bases, in that order; junction bases with no gene match: 2. Per germline, CDR1 MDHEN and CDR2 SYDVKM. The CDR3 runs 14 residues. CDR3 DNA: TGTGCCAGCAGGGGGACTAGCGGGAGTTACGAGCAGTACTTC. This translates into CASRGTSGSYEQYF.

The genes are TRBV2 and TRBJ2-3, with D possibly TRBD1 on 6 matching bases. The CDR3 loop spans 12 amino acids. Germline V gives CDR1 SNHLY, CDR2 FYNNEI. V gave up 8 bases and J gave up 14 bases, with 20 bases separating them. CDR3 DNA: TGTGCCAGCTCCGGGACACAAGGACGAGTGTATTTT. It encodes CASSGTQGRVYF.

The chain uses TRBV30 and TRBJ2-3; D not certain. Trimming cost V 2 bases and J 2 bases, with 8 bases left between them. This CDR3 comprises 13 residues. CDR1 and CDR2 from the germline V gene are GTSNPN and SVGIG (reference sequence). CDR3 residues: CAWSPQNTDTQYF. The CDR3 region has the DNA TGTGCCTGGAGTCCACAGAACACAGATACGCAGTATTTT.

The chain is built from TRBV6-5 and TRBJ2-7; D possibly corresponds to TRBD2 (5 bases). Germline CDR1 reads MNHEY; CDR2 reads SVGAGI. This CDR3 spans 14 amino acids. The V gene lost 0 bases and the J gene lost 6 bases, with 12 bases spanning the gap. The CDR3 nucleotides read TGTGCCAGCAGTTACTCGATTTTCAGCGGCGAGCAGTACTTC. Its translation is CASSYSIFSGEQYF.

The chain employs TRBV7-2 and TRBJ2-7; 9 nucleotides agree with TRBD1. The V and J ends lost 4 bases and 4 bases, in that order; junction bases with no gene match: 5. CDR1 and CDR2 (germline): SGHTA, FQGNSA. The CDR3 is 14 amino acids. The CDR3 sequence: CASSSGTGFYEQYF. The CDR3 coding sequence is TGTGCCAGCAGCTCCGGGACAGGGTTTTACGAGCAGTACTTC.

Only one count was recorded for this clone. The J gene is TRBJ1-1, the V gene TRBV11-2, with 7 bases lining up with TRBD1. J gave up 4 bases and V 1 base, and 15 bases lay outside the gene matches. Germline loops: CDR1 SGHAT, CDR2 FQNNGV. CDR3 length: 18 amino acids. The CDR3 sequence: CASSLVFSTGTIATEAFF. The CDR3 nucleotides are TGTGCCAGCAGCTTAGTATTTTCGACAGGGACAATAGCCACTGAAGCTTTCTTT.

For the CDR3, the DNA is TGTGCCAGCAGCGCCCTAACAGGGGCTAACTATGGCTACACCTTC. It translates to CASSALTGANYGYTF. The chain carries TRBV14 and TRBJ1-2, with 7 bases aligning to TRBD1. CDR3 length: 15 amino acids. With V trimmed by 5 bases and J by 0 bases, 6 bases remained unmatched. Germline lookup yields CDR1 SGHDN and CDR2 FVKESK. Combining the CDR3 with reference TRBV14 and TRBJ1-2 gives the whole variable domain EAGVTQFPSHSVIEKGQTVTLRCDPISGHDNLYWYRRVMGKEIKFLLHFVKESKQDESGMPNNRFLAERTGGTYSTLKVQPAELEDSGVYFCASSALTGANYGYTFGSGTRLTVV.

The rearrangement links TRBV28 to TRBJ2-7, with TRBD1 as a possible D gene (6 bases). The V and J ends lost 8 bases and 2 bases respectively, with 10 bases between them. The CDR3 sequence is 12 residues long. CDR1 and CDR2 (germline): MDHEN, SYDVKM. The CDR3 coding sequence is TGTGCCAGCGAGGGGGACCCCTACGAGCAGTACTTC. It encodes CASEGDPYEQYF.

This clone has a count of ten or more. This chain links TRBV29-1 with TRBJ1-2; 8 bases map to TRBD1. J was trimmed by 7 bases and V by 3 bases; bases with no gene match: 4. The CDR3 extends over 12 amino acids. Germline CDR1 and CDR2: SQVTM and ANQGSEA. Here the CDR3 DNA reads TGCAGCGTTGACAGGGGGCTCGGTGGCTACACCTTC. It encodes CSVDRGLGGYTF. Full variable domain (outside the CDR3, taken from reference TRBV29-1 and TRBJ1-2): SAVISQKPSRDICQRGTSLTIQCQVDSQVTMMFWYRQQPGQSLTLIATANQGSEATYESGFVIDKFPISRPNLTFSTLTVSNMSPEDSSIYLCSVDRGLGGYTFGSGTRLTVV.

V and J are TRBV6-5 and TRBJ1-5; 7 bases align to TRBD1. There are 13 residues in the CDR3. The ends lost 8 bases at V and 1 base at J; junction bases unmatched: 2. Germline V lookup: CDR1 MNHEY, CDR2 SVGAGI. The CDR3 sequence is CASGDRSNQPQHF. CDR3 bases: TGTGCCAGCGGGGACAGAAGCAATCAGCCCCAGCATTTT.

V is TRBV10-1 and J is TRBJ2-1, with a weak D call TRBD1 (6 bases). CDR3 length: 17 residues. Between the trimmed V and J ends, which lost 3 bases and 0 bases, there was a span of 15 bases. Germline lookup yields CDR1 WNHNN and CDR2 SYGVQD (reference sequence). CDR3 bases: TGCGCCAGCAGTGATGGTGGTGGCAGGGGCTCCTACAATGAGCAGTTCTTC. Translating gives CASSDGGGRGSYNEQFF.

This chain joins TRBV30 and TRBJ2-1, with 12 bases aligning to TRBD2. This CDR3 spans 17 amino acids. Germline CDR1 GTSNPN, CDR2 SVGIG (reference sequence). Unmatched junction bases numbered 4, after V lost 1 base and J lost 0 bases. The CDR3 protein is CAWSGLAGAPSYNEQFF. DNA of the CDR3: TGTGCCTGGAGTGGACTAGCGGGGGCACCCTCCTACAATGAGCAGTTCTTC.

V is TRBV5-1 and J is TRBJ1-1; D perhaps matches TRBD1 (6 bases). Per germline, CDR1 SGHRS and CDR2 YFSETQ. CDR3 size: 15 residues. V was shortened by 6 bases and J by 3 bases, with 18 bases between the two germline ends. CDR3 bases: TGCGCCAGCACCCCGGTTGCGGGGGCGGACACTGAAGCTTTCTTT. Amino acids: CASTPVAGADTEAFF.

The chain carries TRBV19 and TRBJ1-4; D unclear. Germline CDR1 reads LNHDA; CDR2 reads SQIVND (reference sequence). V was cut by 3 bases and J by 8 bases, with 13 bases left in between. CDR3 length equals 14 residues. The CDR3 nucleotides are TGTGCCAGTAGTATGGCCCGCGAGGGAGAAAAACTGTTTTTT. The encoded protein is CASSMAREGEKLFF.

The chain combines TRBV7-8 with TRBJ1-2; D call uncertain. There are 16 residues in the CDR3. Germline CDR1 SGHVS, CDR2 FQNEAQ. V shed 0 bases and J shed 7 bases, with 18 bases lying between them. The CDR3 DNA reads TGTGCCAGCAGCTTAGCCGCGACTCGGGGTCGAGGTGGCTACACCTTC. Encoded protein: CASSLAATRGRGGYTF.

V is TRBV7-9 and J is TRBJ1-6; maybe TRBD1 (6 bases). CDR1 is SEHNR and CDR2 is FQNEAQ in the germline V gene (reference sequence). The V end lost 5 bases, the J end lost 4 bases, and 15 bases lay between the germline ends. The CDR3 has 16 residues. CDR3: CASSLSPTGYNSPLHF. The CDR3 nucleotides read TGTGCCAGCAGCCTCTCCCCAACAGGGTATAATTCACCCCTCCACTTT.

This sequence joins TRBV11-2 and TRBJ1-4; unclear D gene. Per germline, CDR1 SGHAT and CDR2 FQNNGV. V lost 5 bases, J lost 14 bases, and 18 bases lay in between. CDR3 size: 13 residues. The CDR3, as DNA: TGTGCCAGCAGCCGACGAGGGCTCTCCGTTCTGTTTTTT. Protein sequence: CASSRRGLSVLFF.

The chain links TRBV19 to TRBJ2-7, with 9 bases that match TRBD2. The germline V gene has CDR1 LNHDA and CDR2 SQIVND (reference sequence). The CDR3 runs 14 residues. V was pared by 6 bases and J by 1 base, with 4 bases of the junction left unmatched. DNA for the CDR3: TGTGCCAGTAGGCCTAGCGGGACGTCCTACGAGCAGTACTTC. As protein: CASRPSGTSYEQYF.

The V and J genes are TRBV28 and TRBJ1-5; D unclear. The germline gives CDR1 MDHEN, CDR2 SYDVKM. Trimming cost V 1 base and J 5 bases, with 3 bases left between them. This CDR3 spans 12 amino acids. The CDR3 region is CASSLLYQPQHF. DNA for the CDR3: TGTGCCAGCAGTTTATTATATCAGCCCCAGCATTTT.

This clone was seen a few times. The genes are TRBV25-1 and TRBJ2-7, with TRBD2 matching 8 bases. Germline V gene lookup returns CDR1 MGHDK and CDR2 SYGVNS. Unmatched junction bases numbered 10, after V lost 3 bases and J lost 0 bases. The CDR3 runs 17 residues. The CDR3 spells CASSDWAGSGSSYEQYF. As DNA, the CDR3 is TGTGCCAGCAGTGATTGGGCGGGGAGCGGGAGCTCCTACGAGCAGTACTTC.

The count of this clone is one. This sequence joins TRBV6-5 and TRBJ2-7; TRBD1 aligns across 9 bases. In germline, CDR1 is MNHEY, CDR2 SVGAGI. This CDR3 is 14 amino acids long. The trim removed 6 bases at V and 1 base at J, leaving 4 bases unmatched. In DNA form, the CDR3 reads TGTGCCAGCAGCGACGGGACAGGGTCCTACGAGCAGTACTTC. Translated, it gives CASSDGTGSYEQYF.